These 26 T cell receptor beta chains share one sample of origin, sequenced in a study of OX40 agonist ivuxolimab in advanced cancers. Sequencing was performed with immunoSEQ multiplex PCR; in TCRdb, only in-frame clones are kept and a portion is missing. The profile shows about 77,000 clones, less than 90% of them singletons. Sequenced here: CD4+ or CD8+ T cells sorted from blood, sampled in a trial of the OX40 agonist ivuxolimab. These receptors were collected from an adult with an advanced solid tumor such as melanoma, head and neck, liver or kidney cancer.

CDR3 region: CASSPHIYTQYF. The CDR3 DNA follows: TGTGCCAGCAGTCCCCATATCTATACGCAGTATTTT. The chain recombines TRBV6-5 with TRBJ2-3, with D unresolved. Germline-derived CDR1 and CDR2 are MNHEY and SVGAGI. CDR3 size: 12 residues. Deletions cut 5 bases from V and 7 bases from J, with 10 bases between.

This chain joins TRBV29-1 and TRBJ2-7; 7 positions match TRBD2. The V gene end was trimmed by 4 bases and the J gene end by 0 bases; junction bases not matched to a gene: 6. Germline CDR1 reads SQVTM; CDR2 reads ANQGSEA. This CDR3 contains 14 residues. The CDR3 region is CSVVLASGSYEQYF. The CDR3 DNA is TGCAGCGTTGTGTTGGCTAGCGGCTCCTACGAGCAGTACTTC.

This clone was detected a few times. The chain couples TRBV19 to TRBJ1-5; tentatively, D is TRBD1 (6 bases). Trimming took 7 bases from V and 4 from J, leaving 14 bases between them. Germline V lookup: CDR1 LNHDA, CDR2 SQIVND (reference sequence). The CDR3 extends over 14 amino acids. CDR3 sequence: CASNRGEGNQPQHF. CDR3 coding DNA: TGTGCCAGTAATAGGGGGGAAGGGAATCAGCCCCAGCATTTT.

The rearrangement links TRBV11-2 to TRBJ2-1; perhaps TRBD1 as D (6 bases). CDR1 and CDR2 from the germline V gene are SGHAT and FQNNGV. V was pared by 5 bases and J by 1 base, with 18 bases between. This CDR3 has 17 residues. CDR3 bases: TGTGCCAGCAGCCCCGGTAGGGGGTTCACGTCCTACAATGAGCAGTTCTTC. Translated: CASSPGRGFTSYNEQFF.

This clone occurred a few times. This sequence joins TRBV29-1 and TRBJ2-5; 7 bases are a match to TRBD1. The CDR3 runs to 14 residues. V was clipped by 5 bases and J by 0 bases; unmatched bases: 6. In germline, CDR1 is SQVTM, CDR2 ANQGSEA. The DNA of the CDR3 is TGCAGCGTTCTCAGGGGGACCAACCAAGAGACCCAGTACTTC. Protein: CSVLRGTNQETQYF.

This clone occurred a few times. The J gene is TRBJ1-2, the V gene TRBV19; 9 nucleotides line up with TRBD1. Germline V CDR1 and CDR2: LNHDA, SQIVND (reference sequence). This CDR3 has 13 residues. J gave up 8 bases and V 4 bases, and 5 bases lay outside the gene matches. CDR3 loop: CASSTRDRDGYTF. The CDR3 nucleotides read TGTGCCAGTAGTACCCGGGACAGGGACGGCTACACCTTC.

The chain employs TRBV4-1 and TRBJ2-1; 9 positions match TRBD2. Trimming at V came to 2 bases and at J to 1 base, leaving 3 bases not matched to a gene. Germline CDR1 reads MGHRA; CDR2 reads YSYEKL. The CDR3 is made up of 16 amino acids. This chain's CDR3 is CASSQSGGLSYNEQFF. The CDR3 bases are TGCGCCAGCAGCCAAAGCGGGGGGCTGTCCTACAATGAGCAGTTCTTC.

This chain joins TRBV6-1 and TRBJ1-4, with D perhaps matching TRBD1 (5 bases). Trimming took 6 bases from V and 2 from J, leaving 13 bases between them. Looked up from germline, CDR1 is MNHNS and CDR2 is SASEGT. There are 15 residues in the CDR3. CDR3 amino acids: CASRGGRETNEKLFF. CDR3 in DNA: TGTGCCAGCAGGGGCGGCAGGGAGACTAATGAAAAACTGTTTTTT.

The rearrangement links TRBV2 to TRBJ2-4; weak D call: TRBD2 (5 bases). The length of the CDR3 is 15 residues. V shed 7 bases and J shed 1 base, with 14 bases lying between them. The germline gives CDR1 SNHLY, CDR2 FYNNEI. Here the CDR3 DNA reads TGTGCCAGCACGGCGGCAACGGGGGCCAAAAACATTCAGTACTTC. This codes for CASTAATGAKNIQYF.

The CDR3 spells CASSLGWGNEQFF. The CDR3 bases are TGTGCCAGCAGCTTAGGGTGGGGGAATGAGCAGTTCTTC. V and J are TRBV7-2 and TRBJ2-1; D might be TRBD1 or TRBD2, each matching 5 bases. CDR3 length: 13 amino acids. Germline V gene data show CDR1 as SGHTA and CDR2 as FQGNSA. Trimming removed 1 base from V and 7 bases from J, with 8 bases in between.

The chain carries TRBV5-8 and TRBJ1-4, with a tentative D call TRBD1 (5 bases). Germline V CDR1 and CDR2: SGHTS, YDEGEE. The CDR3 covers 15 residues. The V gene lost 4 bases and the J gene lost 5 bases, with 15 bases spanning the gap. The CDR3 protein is CASSPPRWGNEKLFF. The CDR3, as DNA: TGTGCCAGCAGCCCCCCCCGGTGGGGGAATGAAAAACTGTTTTTT.

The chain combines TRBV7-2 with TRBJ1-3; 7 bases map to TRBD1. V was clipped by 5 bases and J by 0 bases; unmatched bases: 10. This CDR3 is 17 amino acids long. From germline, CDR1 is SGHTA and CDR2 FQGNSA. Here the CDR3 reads CASSPTRTGLSGNTIYF. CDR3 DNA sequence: TGTGCCAGCAGCCCAACCCGGACAGGCCTCTCTGGAAACACCATATATTTT.

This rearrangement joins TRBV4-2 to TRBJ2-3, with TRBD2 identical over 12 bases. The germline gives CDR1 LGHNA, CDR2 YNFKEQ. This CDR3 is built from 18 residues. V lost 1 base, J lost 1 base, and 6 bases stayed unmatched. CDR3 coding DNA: TGTGCCAGCAGCCAAGCTGGACTAGCGGGGTTGGGCACAGATACGCAGTATTTT. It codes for CASSQAGLAGLGTDTQYF.

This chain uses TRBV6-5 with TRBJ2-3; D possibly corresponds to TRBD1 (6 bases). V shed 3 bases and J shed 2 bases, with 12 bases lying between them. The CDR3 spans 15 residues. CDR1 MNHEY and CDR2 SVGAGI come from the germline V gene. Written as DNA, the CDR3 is TGTGCCAGCAGTTATGCAGGGGCCAACACAGATACGCAGTATTTT. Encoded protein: CASSYAGANTDTQYF.

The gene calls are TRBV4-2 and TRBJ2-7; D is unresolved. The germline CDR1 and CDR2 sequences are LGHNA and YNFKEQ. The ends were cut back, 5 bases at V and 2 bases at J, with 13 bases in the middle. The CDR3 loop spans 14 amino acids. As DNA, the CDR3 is TGTGCCAGCAGCTCCCCCGGGCTCACCTACGAGCAGTACTTC. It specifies CASSSPGLTYEQYF.

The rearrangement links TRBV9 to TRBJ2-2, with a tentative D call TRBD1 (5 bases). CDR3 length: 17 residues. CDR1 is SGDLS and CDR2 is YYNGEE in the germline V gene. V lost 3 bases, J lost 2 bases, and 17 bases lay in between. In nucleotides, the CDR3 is TGTGCCAGCAGCGGTGGCGTGTTGACAGTTAACACCGGGGAGCTGTTTTTT. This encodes CASSGGVLTVNTGELFF. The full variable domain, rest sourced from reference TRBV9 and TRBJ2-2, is DSGVTQTPKHLITATGQRVTLRCSPRSGDLSVYWYQQSLDQGLQFLIQYYNGEERAKGNILERFSAQQFPDLHSELNLSSLELGDSALYFCASSGGVLTVNTGELFFGEGSRLTVL.

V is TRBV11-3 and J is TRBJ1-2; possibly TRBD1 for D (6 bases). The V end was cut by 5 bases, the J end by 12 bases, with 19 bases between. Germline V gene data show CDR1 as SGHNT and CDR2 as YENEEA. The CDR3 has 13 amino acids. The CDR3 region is CASSNGQGYAHTF. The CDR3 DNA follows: TGTGCCAGCAGCAACGGCCAGGGGTACGCGCACACCTTC.

CDR3: CASKAGPNTGELFF. CDR3 nucleotide sequence: TGTGCCAGCAAAGCGGGACCAAACACCGGGGAGCTGTTTTTT. This chain uses TRBV6-6 with TRBJ2-2, with 7 bases fitting TRBD2. Trimming removed 7 bases from V and 2 bases from J; junction bases left unmatched: 4. Germline assignment: CDR1 MNHNY and CDR2 SVGAGI (reference sequence). This CDR3 spans 14 amino acids.

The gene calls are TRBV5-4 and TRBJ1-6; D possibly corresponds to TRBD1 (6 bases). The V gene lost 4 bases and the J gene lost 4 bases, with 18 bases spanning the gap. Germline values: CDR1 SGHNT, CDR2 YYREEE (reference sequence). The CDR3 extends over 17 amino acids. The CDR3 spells CASSPGDAGTYNSPLHF. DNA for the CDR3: TGTGCCAGCAGCCCGGGGGACGCGGGGACATATAATTCACCCCTCCACTTT. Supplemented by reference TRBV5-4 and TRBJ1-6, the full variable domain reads ETGVTQSPTHLIKTRGQQVTLRCSSQSGHNTVSWYQQALGQGPQFIFQYYREEENGRGNFPPRFSGLQFPNYSSELNVNALELDDSALYLCASSPGDAGTYNSPLHFGNGTRLTVT.

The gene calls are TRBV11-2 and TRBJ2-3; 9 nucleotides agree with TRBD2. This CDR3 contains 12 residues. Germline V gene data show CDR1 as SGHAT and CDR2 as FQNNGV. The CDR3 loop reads CASGGSTDTQYF. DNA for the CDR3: TGTGCTAGCGGGGGAAGCACAGATACGCAGTATTTT.

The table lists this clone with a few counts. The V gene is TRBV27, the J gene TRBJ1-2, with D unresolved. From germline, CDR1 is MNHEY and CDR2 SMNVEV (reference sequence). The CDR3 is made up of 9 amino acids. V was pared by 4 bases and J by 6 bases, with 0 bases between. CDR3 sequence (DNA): TGTGCCAGCAGTTATGGCTACACCTTC. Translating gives CASSYGYTF.

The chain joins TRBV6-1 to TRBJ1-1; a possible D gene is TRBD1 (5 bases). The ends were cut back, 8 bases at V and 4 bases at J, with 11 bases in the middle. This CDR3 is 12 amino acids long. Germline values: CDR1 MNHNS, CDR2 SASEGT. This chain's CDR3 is CASHRTATEAFF. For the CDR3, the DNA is TGTGCCAGCCACAGGACGGCCACTGAAGCTTTCTTT.

In nucleotides, the CDR3 is TGTGCCAGCTCACCTGTCCCGGGACAGGGCCGGAACACTGAAGCTTTCTTT. Translating it yields CASSPVPGQGRNTEAFF. The gene calls are TRBV18 and TRBJ1-1, with 9 bases that match TRBD1. This CDR3 is built from 17 residues. Germline V gene sequence: CDR1 KGHSH, CDR2 LQKENI. V lost 3 bases, J lost 1 base, and 9 bases stayed unmatched.

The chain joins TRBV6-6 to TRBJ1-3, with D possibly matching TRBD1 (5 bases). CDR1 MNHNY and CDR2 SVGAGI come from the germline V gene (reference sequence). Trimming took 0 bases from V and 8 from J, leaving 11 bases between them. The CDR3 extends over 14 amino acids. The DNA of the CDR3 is TGTGCCAGCAGTTACTCGGCAGGGTGGGACACCATATATTTT. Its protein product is CASSYSAGWDTIYF.

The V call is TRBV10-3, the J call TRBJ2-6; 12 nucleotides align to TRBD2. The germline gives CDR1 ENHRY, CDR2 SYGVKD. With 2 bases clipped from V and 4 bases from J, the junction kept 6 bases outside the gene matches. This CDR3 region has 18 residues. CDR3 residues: CAISESLAGGQGANVLTF. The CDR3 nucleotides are TGTGCCATCAGTGAGAGTCTAGCGGGGGGGCAAGGGGCCAACGTCCTGACTTTC.

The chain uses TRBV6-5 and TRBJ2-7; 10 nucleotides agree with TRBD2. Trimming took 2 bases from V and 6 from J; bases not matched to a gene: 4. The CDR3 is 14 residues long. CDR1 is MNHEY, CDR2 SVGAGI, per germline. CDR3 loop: CASSYAASGSEQYF. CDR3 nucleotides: TGTGCCAGCAGTTACGCGGCTAGCGGGAGCGAGCAGTACTTC.